These T cell receptor beta chains were read from a single sample in a study of breast tumors, draining lymph nodes, adjacent tissues. MiXCR, applied by TCRdb to the multiplex PCR reads, yields one record per CDR3 protein. Of 200,000 or so distinct CDR3 sequences in the sample, approximately 33% were seen once. Specimen: axillary lymph node tissue. These receptors were obtained from a female donor with breast cancer. Some clones in this sample may be carry-over from other donors' samples. Each CDR3 is given with its conserved first and last residue. The order of the fields is clone size, D gene, V gene, J gene, CDR3 DNA, CDR3 protein. The D gene is left open where the match is weak. Clone size is shown for a subset of rows, as once, few, many or a class of expanded clone.

many,-,TRBV20-1,TRBJ2-2,TGCAGTGCTAACGGGGACCTTTACACCGGGGAGCTGTTTTTT,CSANGDLYTGELFF
many,TRBD1,TRBV3-1,TRBJ1-2,TGTGCCAGCAGCCGGGACAGCCAGGTGGATGGCTACACCTTC,CASSRDSQVDGYTF
many,-,TRBV7-2,TRBJ1-3,TGTGCCAGCAGCTGGACTGAGAGCTCTGGAAACACCATATATTTT,CASSWTESSGNTIYF
-,-,TRBV28,TRBJ2-7,TGTGCCAGCAGTTTTCGAGTCGATCCCTACGAGCGGTACTTC,CASSFRVDPYERYF
many,-,TRBV12-3/TRBV12-4,TRBJ2-7,TGTGCCAGCAGTTTAGAGGCAGGGTTTCACGAGCAGTACTTC,CASSLEAGFHEQYF
many,-,TRBV19,TRBJ2-2,TGTGCCAGTACGACTTTGAACACCGGGGAGCTGTTTTTT,CASTTLNTGELFF
-,-,TRBV2,TRBJ1-5,TGTGCCAGTATTACAAACAGGGTTTATAGCAATCAGCCCCAGCATTTT,CASITNRVYSNQPQHF
many,-,TRBV7-2,TRBJ1-2,TGTGCCAGCAGCTTAGTTTCAGGGGACTATGGCTACACCTTC,CASSLVSGDYGYTF
many,TRBD1,TRBV7-9,TRBJ1-4,TGTGCCAGCAGCACAGGGACAGGGGTTGCTAATGAAAAACTGTTTTTT,CASSTGTGVANEKLFF
many,-,TRBV2,TRBJ2-5,TGTGCCAGCAGTCCTGGGGGGGGGCACCAAGAGACCCAGTACTTC,CASSPGGGHQETQYF
-,-,TRBV9,TRBJ2-1,TGTGCCAGCAGCGTAGTTGCAGCTCCCTTTACCAATGAGCAGTTCTTC,CASSVVAAPFTNEQFF
many,TRBD1,TRBV10-3,TRBJ1-2,TGTGCCATCAGTGATGGGAGGGGGCTTAGCTATGGCTACACCTTC,CAISDGRGLSYGYTF
few,TRBD1,TRBV6-5,TRBJ1-2,TGTGCCAGTGTGCTGAAACAGGGGGCAATCGGCTACACCTTC,CASVLKQGAIGYTF
few,-,TRBV6-1,TRBJ2-5,TGTGCCAGCGGTTCCCAAGAGACCCAGTACTTC,CASGSQETQYF
many,TRBD2,TRBV2,TRBJ2-1,TGTGCCAGCACCCTCCTCCGGGGGGATGAGCAGTTCTTC,CASTLLRGDEQFF
many,TRBD2,TRBV11-1,TRBJ2-3,TGTGCCAGCGGACTAGCGGGGACAGCAGATACGCAGTATTTT,CASGLAGTADTQYF
many,-,TRBV19,TRBJ1-5,TGTGCCAGTAGTATCGTCCCTGCTAGCAATCAGCCCCAGCATTTT,CASSIVPASNQPQHF
-,TRBD1,TRBV10-3,TRBJ1-2,TGTGCCATCAGTGAGTTTAGACAGGGGGGAGCACCTAACTATGGCTACACCTTC,CAISEFRQGGAPNYGYTF
many,-,TRBV5-4,TRBJ2-5,TGTGCCAGCAGCTTGCAGGGACGGCAAGAGACCCAGTACTTC,CASSLQGRQETQYF
many,-,TRBV20-1,TRBJ1-2,TGCAGTGCTAGAAACCCCACGACGAGAGGCTACACCTTC,CSARNPTTRGYTF
-,-,TRBV14,TRBJ1-6,TGTGCCGGCAGCCACGGGACCTATAATTCACCCCTCCCCTTT,CAGSHGTYNSPLPF
many,-,TRBV5-1,TRBJ2-5,TGCGCCAGCAGCCTCCGGGGTAGCGGCCAAGAGACCCAGTACTTC,CASSLRGSGQETQYF
few,TRBD1,TRBV5-4,TRBJ1-1,TGTGCCAGCATAGACAGGGCGAGGGGGAACACTGAAGCTTTCTTT,CASIDRARGNTEAFF
many,-,TRBV30,TRBJ1-2,TGTGCCTGGAGTGTGCCCGGTCCCGGGGGCAACTATGGCTACACCTTC,CAWSVPGPGGNYGYTF
many,-,TRBV5-1,TRBJ2-6,TGCGCCAGCAGCTTGGGTTTAGCCGGGGCCAACGTCCTGACTTTC,CASSLGLAGANVLTF
-,-,TRBV7-2,TRBJ1-1,TGTGCCAGCAGCTCTTCTTACCGGAACACTGAAGCTTTCTTT,CASSSSYRNTEAFF
many,-,TRBV6-6,TRBJ2-3,TGTGCCAGCACCTCTGGGGGGCTCAGCACAGATACGCAGTATTTT,CASTSGGLSTDTQYF
many,TRBD2,TRBV5-5,TRBJ2-3,TGTGCCAGCAGCCCAGCGGGGGGCAGCACAGATACGCAGTATTTT,CASSPAGGSTDTQYF
many,-,TRBV19,TRBJ2-1,TGTGCCAGTAGAAACAGGGAAGGGATGGATGAGCAGTTCTTC,CASRNREGMDEQFF
many,TRBD2,TRBV9,TRBJ2-7,TGTGCCAGCAGCGTAGCAACTAGCGGATTCTACGAGCAGTACTTC,CASSVATSGFYEQYF
-,-,TRBV7-9,TRBJ2-3,TGTGCCAGCAGCTTAGTCGGGAGAAACTACAATGAGCAGTATTTT,CASSLVGRNYNEQYF
once,TRBD2,TRBV20-1,TRBJ2-5,TGCAGTGCCGCCACTAGCGGGACTGCGAGAGATACGCAGTACTTC,CSAATSGTARDTQYF
many,-,TRBV11-3,TRBJ2-5,TGTGCCAGCAGAGGACCGGGGGAGAAGACCCAGTACTTC,CASRGPGEKTQYF
-,-,TRBV19,TRBJ1-1,TGTGCCAGTAGTATAATTGGAAGGGGTCTGAGAACTGAAGCTTTCTTT,CASSIIGRGLRTEAFF
many,TRBD1,TRBV20-1,TRBJ2-2,TGCAGTGCTAGCAGGGGGCCGGTCACCGGGGAGCTGTTTTTT,CSASRGPVTGELFF
many,TRBD1,TRBV6-5,TRBJ2-7,TGTGCCAGCAGTCATCCGGGACAGGGGCGTGAAGAGCAGTACTTC,CASSHPGQGREEQYF
many,TRBD2,TRBV4-1,TRBJ2-3,TGCGCCAGCAGCCACGGGGGGTACACAGATACGCAGTATTTT,CASSHGGYTDTQYF
-,-,TRBV7-6,TRBJ2-6,TGTGCCAGCAGCCTACTTAAGAACAGGGAACTCAAAGGGGACTCCGACGTCCTGACTTTC,CASSLLKNRELKGDSDVLTF
many,TRBD2,TRBV20-1,TRBJ2-3,TGCAGTGCTCTCCTGAGCGGGAGTTTGACAGATACGCAGTATTTT,CSALLSGSLTDTQYF
few,-,TRBV18,TRBJ1-2,TGTGCCAGCTCCCCCGGGGGGGTAGAGTATGGCTACACCTTC,CASSPGGVEYGYTF
-,-,TRBV28,TRBJ2-2,TGTGCCAGCGGACCCGGGCTGAACACCGGGGAGCTGTTTTTT,CASGPGLNTGELFF
many,-,TRBV5-4,TRBJ2-1,TGTGCCAGCAAAGGGAGACTACCCAACAATGAGCAGTTCTTC,CASKGRLPNNEQFF
many,-,TRBV20-1,TRBJ1-2,TGCAGTGCGCCCGGGACACCGGCTTATGGCTACACCTTC,CSAPGTPAYGYTF
-,-,TRBV20-1,TRBJ1-4,TGCAGTGCTGCCCCCTCAGAAAAACTGTTTTTT,CSAAPSEKLFF
many,-,TRBV2,TRBJ2-1,TGTGCCAGCAGCGAACAGGGATTCTACAATGAGCAGTTCTTC,CASSEQGFYNEQFF
many,TRBD1,TRBV24-1,TRBJ2-5,TGTGCCACCTCGACAGGGGGCCTAGAGACCCAGTACTTC,CATSTGGLETQYF
once,-,TRBV5-5,TRBJ2-2,TGTGCCAGCAGCTTGACTGGGAACACCGGGGAGCTGTCTTTT,CASSLTGNTGELSF
-,-,TRBV6-5,TRBJ2-3,TGTGCCAGCAGTCACTCTCGAAGCACAGATACGCAGTATTTT,CASSHSRSTDTQYF
few,TRBD1,TRBV6-5,TRBJ2-1,TGTGCCAGCAAAACCGACAGGGGCAATGAGCAGTTCTTC,CASKTDRGNEQFF
-,TRBD1,TRBV28,TRBJ1-4,TGTGCCAGCAGAAGCCCAGGGGGACGGGGGGGAGAAAAACTGTTTTTT,CASRSPGGRGGEKLFF